This T cell receptor (beta chain) was profiled in a study of blood T cell repertoires in COVID-19. J gave up 12 bases and V 4 bases, and 10 bases lay outside the gene matches. Germline V gene data show CDR1 as SGHNT and CDR2 as YYREEE (reference sequence). The CDR3 totals 14 residues. Sequencing used immunoSEQ multiplex PCR; TCRdb keeps in-frame clones, though not all of them. The data hold approximately 100,000 clones, with 75% to 90% observed a single time. The chain carries TRBV5-4 and TRBJ1-4, with 9 bases aligning to TRBD1. The sample was peripheral blood. This receptor was identified in a human donor in a cohort sampled during active COVID-19. The CDR3 region is CASSRGQGRFELFF. DNA of the CDR3: TGTGCCAGCAGCAGGGGACAGGGAAGGTTCGAACTGTTTTTT.